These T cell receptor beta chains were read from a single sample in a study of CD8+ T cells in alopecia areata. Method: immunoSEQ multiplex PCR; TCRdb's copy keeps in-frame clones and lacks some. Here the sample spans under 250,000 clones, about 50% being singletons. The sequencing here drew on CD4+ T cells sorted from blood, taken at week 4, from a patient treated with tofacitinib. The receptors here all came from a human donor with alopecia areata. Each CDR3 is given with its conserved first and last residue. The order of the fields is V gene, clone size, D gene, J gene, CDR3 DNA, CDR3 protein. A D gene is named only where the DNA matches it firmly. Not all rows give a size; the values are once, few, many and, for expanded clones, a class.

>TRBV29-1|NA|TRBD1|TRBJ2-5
TGCAGCGCTCGGTCAGGGGGTCAAGAGACCCAGTACTTC
CSARSGGQETQYF
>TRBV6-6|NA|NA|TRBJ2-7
TGTGCCAGCAGTTACTCGAGATCGGCCCCTCGGTGGTACTTC
CASSYSRSAPRWYF
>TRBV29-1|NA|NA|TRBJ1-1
TGCAGCGTTCAGGGTGTCCGGGTTGAAGCTTTCTTT
CSVQGVRVEAFF
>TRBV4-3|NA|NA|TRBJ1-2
TGCGCCAGCAGCCAAGATAACACCCCTTGGGGCTACACCTTC
CASSQDNTPWGYTF
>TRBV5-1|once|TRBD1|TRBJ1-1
TGCGCCAGCAGCTCGACAGGGGCCTCGAACACTGAAGCTTTCTTT
CASSSTGASNTEAFF
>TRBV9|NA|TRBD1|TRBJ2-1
TGTGCCAGCAGCGTTTCGACAGGGGGCAACGATGAGCAGTTCTTC
CASSVSTGGNDEQFF
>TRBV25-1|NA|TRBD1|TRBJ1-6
TGTGCCAGCACCAGAGGACAGGGGAAATCACCCCTCCACTTT
CASTRGQGKSPLHF
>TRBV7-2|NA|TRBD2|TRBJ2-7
TGTGCCAGCAGCTCCCCCGGGACTAGCGGGGCCTACGAGCAGTACTTC
CASSSPGTSGAYEQYF
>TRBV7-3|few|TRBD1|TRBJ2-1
TGTGCCAGCAGTTCCGGGACAGGGAGTTTGAATGAGCAGTTCTTC
CASSSGTGSLNEQFF
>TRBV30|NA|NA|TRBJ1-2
TGTGCCTGGAGTGTACAGACAGTGAACGGCTACACCTTC
CAWSVQTVNGYTF
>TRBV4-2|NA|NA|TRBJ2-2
TGTGCCAGCAGCCAACTGGATGCTGGGGAGCTGTTTTTT
CASSQLDAGELFF
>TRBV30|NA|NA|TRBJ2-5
TGTGCCTGGAGTGAATCGGTAGCCCCCCAAGAGACCCAGTACTTC
CAWSESVAPQETQYF
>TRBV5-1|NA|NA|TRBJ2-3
TGCGCCAGCGCTCCCCTGGCCGGAGATACGCAGTATTTT
CASAPLAGDTQYF
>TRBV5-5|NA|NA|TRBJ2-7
TGTGCCAGCAGCCCCAGGGCGGATTACCTCAGCTCCTACGAGCAGTACTTC
CASSPRADYLSSYEQYF
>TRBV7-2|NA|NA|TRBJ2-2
TGTGCCAGCAGCCCCATTAACACCGGGGAGCTGTTTTTT
CASSPINTGELFF
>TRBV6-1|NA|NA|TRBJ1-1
TGTGCCAGCACCTTAATGAACACTGAAGCTTTCTTT
CASTLMNTEAFF
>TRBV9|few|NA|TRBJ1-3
TGTGCCAGCAGCCCGAGGCCTGGAAACACCATATATTTT
CASSPRPGNTIYF
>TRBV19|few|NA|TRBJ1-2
TGTGCCAGTAGTATTACACAGGGAGGCTATGGCTACACCTTC
CASSITQGGYGYTF
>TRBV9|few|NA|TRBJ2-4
TGTGCCAGCACCCTTATAACCCGGGGGTTGGCCAAAAACATTCAGTACTTC
CASTLITRGLAKNIQYF
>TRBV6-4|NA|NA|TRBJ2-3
TGTGCCAGCAGTGCTCTGGGGTCGGGGACAGATACGCAGTATTTT
CASSALGSGTDTQYF
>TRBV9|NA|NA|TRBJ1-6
TGTGCCAGCAGCGCGGAGCCCCGGGATAATTCACCCCTCCACTTT
CASSAEPRDNSPLHF
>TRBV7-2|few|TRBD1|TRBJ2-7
TGTGCCAGCAGTCACTCGCGACAGGGTTACGAGCAGTACTTC
CASSHSRQGYEQYF
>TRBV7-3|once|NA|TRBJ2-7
TGTGCCAGCAGCGCCCAACCCGGGGACGGGCAGTACTTC
CASSAQPGDGQYF
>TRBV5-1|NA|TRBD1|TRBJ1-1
TGCGCCAGCAGCTCCCAGGGGGGGGCTGGAACTGAAGCTTTCTTT
CASSSQGGAGTEAFF
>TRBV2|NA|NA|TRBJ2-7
TGTGCCAGCAGTGATCCCAGCTACGAGCAGTACTTC
CASSDPSYEQYF
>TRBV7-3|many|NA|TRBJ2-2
TGTGCCAGCAGCCCCCGGCAGGGGCCCGGGGAGCTGTTTTTT
CASSPRQGPGELFF
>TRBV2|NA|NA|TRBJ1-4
TGTGCCAGCAGTGTCCCAACACCGGGACTCCCTAATGAAAAACTGTTTTTT
CASSVPTPGLPNEKLFF
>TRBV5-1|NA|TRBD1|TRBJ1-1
TGCGCCAGCAGCATAGGACAGGCCGAGAACACTGAAGCTTTCTTT
CASSIGQAENTEAFF
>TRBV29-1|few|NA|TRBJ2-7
TGCAGCGTTGCAGGGGCGGGTGAGCAGTACTTC
CSVAGAGEQYF
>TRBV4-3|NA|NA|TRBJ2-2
TGCGCCAGCAGCCAACAGGGAACCGGGGAGCTGTTTTTT
CASSQQGTGELFF
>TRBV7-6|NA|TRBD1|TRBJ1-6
TGTGCCAGCAGCTATGGCGTCAGGGGGCTGGGTTCACCCCTCCACTTT
CASSYGVRGLGSPLHF
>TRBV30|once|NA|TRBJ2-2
TGTGCCTGGAGTGTCCGAGGGCAGACCGGGGAGCTGTTTTTT
CAWSVRGQTGELFF
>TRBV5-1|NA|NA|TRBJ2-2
TGCGCCAGCAGCTTGGACGGACTGCCCACCGGGGAGCTGTTTTTT
CASSLDGLPTGELFF
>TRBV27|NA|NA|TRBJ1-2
TGTGCCAGCAGTTTTTCAGGGGCGAATAACTATGGCTACACCTTC
CASSFSGANNYGYTF
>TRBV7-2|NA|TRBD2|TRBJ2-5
TGTGCCAGCAGCTTCCTCGTGAGCGGGGGGGCGAAGACCCAGTACTTC
CASSFLVSGGAKTQYF
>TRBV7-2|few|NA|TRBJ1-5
TGTGCCAGCAGTATCCGAGGGAACCAGCCCCAGCATTTT
CASSIRGNQPQHF
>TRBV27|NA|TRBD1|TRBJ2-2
TGTGCCAGCAGGGGACAGTGGGACACCGGGGAGCTGTTTTTT
CASRGQWDTGELFF
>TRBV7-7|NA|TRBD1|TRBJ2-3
TGTGCCAGCAGCTCGGGACAGGGGTTCGATACGCAGTATTTT
CASSSGQGFDTQYF
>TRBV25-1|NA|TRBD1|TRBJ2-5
TGTGCCAGCAGTGACTTCGGACAGGGGCAAGAGACCCAGTACTTC
CASSDFGQGQETQYF
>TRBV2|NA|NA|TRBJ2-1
TGTGCCAGCAGGGAGGACGCTCGAGGGGAGCAGTTCTTC
CASREDARGEQFF
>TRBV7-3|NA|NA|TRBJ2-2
TGTGCCAGCAGCTCCCAACCACCGGGGGAGCTGTTTTTT
CASSSQPPGELFF
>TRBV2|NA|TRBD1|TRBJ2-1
TGTGCCAGCAACTTGGGGAGACAGGGCAATGAGCAGTTCTTC
CASNLGRQGNEQFF
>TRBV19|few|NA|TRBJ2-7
TGTGCCAGCATGAGGGGGAACGAGCAGTACTTC
CASMRGNEQYF
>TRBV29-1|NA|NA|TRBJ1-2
TGCAGCGTTGAATTCGGTGCACAATATGGCTACACCTTC
CSVEFGAQYGYTF
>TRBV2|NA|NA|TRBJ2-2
TGTGCCAGCACGGAGATTAACCAGGGCGGGCTGTTTTTT
CASTEINQGGLFF
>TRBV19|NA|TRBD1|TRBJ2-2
TGTGCCAGTAGTAACTACCGACAGGGATCGAACACCGGGGAGCTGTTTTTT
CASSNYRQGSNTGELFF
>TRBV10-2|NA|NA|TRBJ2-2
TGCGCCAGCAGTGAGTGGGGGCCCGGGGAGCTGTTTTTT
CASSEWGPGELFF
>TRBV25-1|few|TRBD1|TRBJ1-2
TGTGCCAGCAGTCCCGGGACAGAAAATTACTATGGCTACACCTTC
CASSPGTENYYGYTF
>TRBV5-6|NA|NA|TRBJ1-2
TGTGCCAGCAGCTTGGGACAGGATGGCTACACCTTC
CASSLGQDGYTF
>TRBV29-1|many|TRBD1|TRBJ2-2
TGCAGCGGAGAGACAGGGTTGAACACCGGGGAGCTGTTTTTT
CSGETGLNTGELFF
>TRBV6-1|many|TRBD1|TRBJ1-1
TGTGCCAGCAGTGAACTCCAGGGGGCCGGTGAAGCTTTCTTT
CASSELQGAGEAFF
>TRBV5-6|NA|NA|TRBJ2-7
TGTGCCAGCAGCCTGGTGGAAGAGCAGTACTTC
CASSLVEEQYF
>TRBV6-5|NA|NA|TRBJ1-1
TGTGCCAGCAGTTGGAAGAGGGGAACTGAAGCTTTCTTT
CASSWKRGTEAFF
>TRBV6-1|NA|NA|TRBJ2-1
TGTGCCAGCAGAAGGACCGTTAACAATGAGCAGTTCTTC
CASRRTVNNEQFF